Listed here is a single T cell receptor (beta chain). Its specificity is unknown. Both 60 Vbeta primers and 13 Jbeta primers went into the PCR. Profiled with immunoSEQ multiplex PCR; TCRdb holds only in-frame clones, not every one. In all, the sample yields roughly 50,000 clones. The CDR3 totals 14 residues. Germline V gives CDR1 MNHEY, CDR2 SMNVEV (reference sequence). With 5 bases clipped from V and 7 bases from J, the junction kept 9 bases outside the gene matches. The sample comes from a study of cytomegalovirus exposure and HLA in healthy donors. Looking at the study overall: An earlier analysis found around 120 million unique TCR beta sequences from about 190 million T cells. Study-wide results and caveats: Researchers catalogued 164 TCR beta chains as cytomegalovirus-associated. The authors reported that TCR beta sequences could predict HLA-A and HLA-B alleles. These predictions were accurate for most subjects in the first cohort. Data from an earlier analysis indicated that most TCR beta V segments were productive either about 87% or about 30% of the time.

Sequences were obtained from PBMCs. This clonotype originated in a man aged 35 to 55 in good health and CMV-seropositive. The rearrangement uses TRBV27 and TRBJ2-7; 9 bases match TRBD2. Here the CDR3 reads CASSRGLAKGEQYF. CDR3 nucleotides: TGTGCCAGCAGTAGGGGACTAGCAAAGGGAGAGCAGTACTTC.